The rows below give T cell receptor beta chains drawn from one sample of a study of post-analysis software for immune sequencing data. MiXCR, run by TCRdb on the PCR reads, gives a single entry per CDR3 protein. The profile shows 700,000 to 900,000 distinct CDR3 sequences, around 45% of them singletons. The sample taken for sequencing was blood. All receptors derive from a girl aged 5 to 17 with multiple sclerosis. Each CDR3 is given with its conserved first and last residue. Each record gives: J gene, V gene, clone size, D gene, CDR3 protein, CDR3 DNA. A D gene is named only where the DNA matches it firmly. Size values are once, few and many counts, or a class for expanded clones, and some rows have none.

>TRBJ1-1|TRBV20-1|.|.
CSAPGTNQNTEAFF
TGCAGTGCTCCCGGGACCAACCAGAACACTGAAGCTTTCTTT
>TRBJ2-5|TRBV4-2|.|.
CASSQEEGQETQYF
TGTGCCAGCAGCCAGGAGGAAGGCCAAGAGACCCAGTACTTC
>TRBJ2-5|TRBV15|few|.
CATSRESRAETQYF
TGTGCCACCAGCAGAGAGAGCCGAGCGGAGACCCAGTACTTC
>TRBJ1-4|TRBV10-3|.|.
CVISESTGATNEKLFF
TGTGTCATCAGTGAGTCGACCGGGGCTACTAATGAAAAACTGTTTTTT
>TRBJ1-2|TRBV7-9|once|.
CASSLDGGSGYTF
TGTGCCAGCAGCTTAGATGGCGGGAGTGGCTACACCTTC
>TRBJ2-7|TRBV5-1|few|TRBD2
CASSFSAGEVGSYEQYF
TGCGCCAGCAGCTTCTCAGCGGGAGAAGTGGGGTCCTACGAGCAGTACTTC
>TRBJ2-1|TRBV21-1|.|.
CASNPSGFEDRNEQFF
TGTGCCAGCAACCCTAGCGGGTTTGAGGATCGCAATGAGCAGTTCTTC
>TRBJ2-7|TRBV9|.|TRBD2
CASSEAGAFDEQYF
TGTGCCAGCAGCGAAGCGGGAGCTTTCGATGAGCAGTACTTC
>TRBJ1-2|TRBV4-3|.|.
CASSQVAVGCSGYTF
TGCGCCAGCAGCCAAGTTGCGGTTGGGTGCAGTGGCTACACCTTC
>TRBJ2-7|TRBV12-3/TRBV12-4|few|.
CASSLSGDSYEQYF
TGTGCCAGCAGTTTATCAGGGGACTCCTACGAGCAGTACTTC
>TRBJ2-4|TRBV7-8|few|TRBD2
CASSRLAGAKNIQYF
TGTGCCAGCAGTCGACTAGCGGGGGCCAAAAACATTCAGTACTTC
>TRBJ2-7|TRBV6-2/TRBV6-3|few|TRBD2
CASKSGLAGRSEQYF
TGTGCCAGCAAATCCGGACTAGCGGGTAGGAGCGAGCAGTACTTC
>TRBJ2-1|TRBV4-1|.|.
CASSPPSSFNEQFF
TGCGCCAGCAGCCCCCCTAGCTCCTTTAATGAGCAGTTCTTC
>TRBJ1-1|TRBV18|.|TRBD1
CASSGQGANTEAFF
TGTGCCAGCTCTGGACAGGGGGCGAACACTGAAGCTTTCTTT
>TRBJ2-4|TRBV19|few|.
CASSIPGVAKNIQYF
TGTGCCAGTAGTATCCCGGGGGTAGCCAAAAACATTCAGTACTTC
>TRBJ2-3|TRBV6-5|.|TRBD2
CASSYSASGSDTQYF
TGTGCCAGCAGTTACTCGGCTAGCGGGAGCGATACGCAGTATTTT
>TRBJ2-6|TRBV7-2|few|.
CASQKMDGANVLTF
TGTGCCAGCCAAAAAATGGACGGGGCCAACGTCCTGACTTTC
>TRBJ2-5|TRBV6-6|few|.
CASRAPGSFQETQYF
TGTGCCAGCAGGGCCCCGGGGTCCTTTCAAGAGACCCAGTACTTC
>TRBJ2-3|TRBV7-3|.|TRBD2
CASSLRGSGKSTDTQYF
TGTGCCAGCAGCTTAAGAGGTAGCGGGAAGAGCACAGATACGCAGTATTTT
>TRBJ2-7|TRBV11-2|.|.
CASSLEPGLHYEQYF
TGTGCCAGCAGCTTAGAGCCTGGACTGCACTACGAGCAGTACTTC
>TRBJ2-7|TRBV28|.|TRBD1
CASSLLRQGAREQYF
TGTGCCAGCAGTCTCCTCCGACAGGGGGCGAGGGAGCAGTACTTC
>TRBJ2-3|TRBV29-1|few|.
CSVEVGPDTQYF
TGCAGCGTTGAAGTTGGTCCAGATACGCAGTATTTT
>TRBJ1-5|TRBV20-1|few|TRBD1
CSALRGGTGRQPQHF
TGCAGTGCTCTGCGGGGCGGGACAGGGAGGCAGCCCCAGCATTTT
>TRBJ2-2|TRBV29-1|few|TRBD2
CSGGGTTGELFF
TGCAGCGGGGGGGGGACCACCGGGGAGCTGTTTTTT
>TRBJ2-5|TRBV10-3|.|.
CAISERTGETQYF
TGTGCCATCAGTGAGAGGACGGGGGAGACCCAGTACTTC
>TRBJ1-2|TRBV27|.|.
CASSWTRLGNGYTF
TGTGCCAGCAGTTGGACTAGACTAGGCAATGGCTACACCTTC
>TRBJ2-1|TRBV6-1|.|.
CASSEIRGVGYNEQFF
TGTGCCAGCAGTGAGATTAGGGGGGTGGGCTACAATGAGCAGTTCTTC
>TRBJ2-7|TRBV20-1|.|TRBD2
CSATQTSGSPAEQYF
TGCAGTGCTACCCAGACTAGCGGGTCTCCCGCCGAGCAGTACTTC
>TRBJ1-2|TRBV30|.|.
CAWSVRETRGYTF
TGTGCCTGGAGTGTACGGGAAACGCGGGGCTACACCTTC